Below are 22 T cell receptor beta chains sequenced from a single sample in a study of cytomegalovirus exposure and HLA in healthy donors. 13 Jbeta primers and 60 Vbeta primers were used for the PCR. Some clones are missing from TCRdb's copy, which holds only in-frame ones; the method was immunoSEQ multiplex PCR. In the table there are 55,000 to 70,000 clones, approximately 80% of which are singletons. Sequenced sample: PBMCs. These receptors were collected from a man between 18 and 29 years old in good health and CMV-seropositive.

V and J are TRBV5-1 and TRBJ1-3, with D uncertain. The ends were cut back, 5 bases at V and 1 base at J, with 19 bases in the middle. The CDR3 totals 17 residues. Germline V gene lookup returns CDR1 SGHRS and CDR2 YFSETQ. The CDR3 protein is CASSLSDPFYSGNTIYF. In nucleotides, the CDR3 is TGCGCCAGCAGTCTGTCCGATCCGTTCTATTCTGGAAACACCATATATTTT.

Only a few counts were recorded for this clone. The gene calls are TRBV2 and TRBJ1-5, with D hard to call. CDR1 and CDR2 from the germline V gene are SNHLY and FYNNEI. V was shortened by 6 bases and J by 0 bases, with 12 bases between the two germline ends. The CDR3 totals 15 residues. CDR3 bases: TGTGCCAGCAGGAGGGCTCCTTATAGCAATCAGCCCCAGCATTTT. Its protein product is CASRRAPYSNQPQHF.

The chain joins TRBV11-3 to TRBJ2-2; TRBD1 agrees at 7 bases. The CDR3 has 15 amino acids. V lost 1 base to trimming and J lost 5 bases; unmatched junction nucleotides: 4. From germline, CDR1 is SGHNT and CDR2 YENEEA. DNA for the CDR3: TGTGCCAGCAGCTTAGTAGGGGGCGAGACCGGGGAGCTGTTTTTT. Translated, it gives CASSLVGGETGELFF.

The chain joins TRBV5-1 to TRBJ2-7; D is undetermined. V was shortened by 2 bases and J by 3 bases, with 6 bases between the two germline ends. This CDR3 has 12 amino acids. The germline V gene encodes CDR1 SGHRS and CDR2 YFSETQ. CDR3 loop: CASSFTSYEQYF. For the CDR3, the DNA is TGCGCCAGCAGCTTCACCAGCTACGAGCAGTACTTC.

The chain recombines TRBV6-5 with TRBJ1-2; a weak D match, TRBD1 (6 bases). Germline lookup yields CDR1 MNHEY and CDR2 SVGAGI. This CDR3 is built from 15 residues. V was cut by 5 bases and J by 1 base, with 14 bases left in between. The CDR3 DNA reads as TGTGCCAGCAGTCCACTCCAGGGGTTTAACTATGGCTACACCTTC. This translates into CASSPLQGFNYGYTF.

The gene calls are TRBV7-8 and TRBJ1-2; 7 nucleotides match TRBD1. Germline lookup yields CDR1 SGHVS and CDR2 FQNEAQ. This CDR3 has 13 amino acids. V trimming: 5 bases; J trimming: 4 bases; junction bases outside the gene matches: 4. CDR3 in amino acids: CASSPRGAYGYTF. CDR3 nucleotides: TGTGCCAGCAGCCCCAGGGGGGCCTATGGCTACACCTTC.

This clone was picked up a small number of times. The chain is built from TRBV6-1 and TRBJ1-4; D is undetermined. V lost 1 base and J 1 base, leaving 7 bases between the germline ends. Germline V gene data show CDR1 as MNHNS and CDR2 as SASEGT. The CDR3 has 15 residues. CDR3 protein: CASSEGALTNEKLFF. CDR3 DNA: TGTGCCAGCAGTGAAGGGGCCTTAACTAATGAAAAACTGTTTTTT.

CDR3: CASSPGLAGSETQYF. In nucleotides, the CDR3 is TGTGCCAGCAGCCCTGGACTAGCGGGATCGGAGACCCAGTACTTC. The V call is TRBV7-9, the J call TRBJ2-5, with 12 nucleotides matching TRBD2. The germline V gene encodes CDR1 SEHNR and CDR2 FQNEAQ (reference sequence). The CDR3 sequence is 15 residues long. V gave up 5 bases and J gave up 5 bases; unmatched junction bases: 6.

In DNA, the CDR3 is TGTGCCAGCAGTTTATACGGGGGAAACTATGAAGCTTTCTTT. It encodes CASSLYGGNYEAFF. The rearrangement uses TRBV28 and TRBJ1-1; possibly TRBD1 for D (5 bases). The V gene lost 1 base and the J gene lost 7 bases, with 13 bases spanning the gap. The CDR3 runs to 14 residues. CDR1 MDHEN and CDR2 SYDVKM come from the germline V gene. The full variable domain, with the rest looked up from reference TRBV28 and TRBJ1-1, is DVKVTQSSRYLVKRTGEKVFLECVQDMDHENMFWYRQDPGLGLRLIYFSYDVKMKEKGDIPEGYSVSREKKERFSLILESASTNQTSMYLCASSLYGGNYEAFFGQGTRLTVV.

This clone has just a few counts. This chain links TRBV2 with TRBJ1-1, with D perhaps TRBD1 (5 bases). Germline V gene lookup returns CDR1 SNHLY and CDR2 FYNNEI. This CDR3 has 12 amino acids. V was clipped by 3 bases and J by 4 bases, with 6 bases between them. In nucleotides, the CDR3 is TGTGCCAGCAGTGAGGGGGGCACTGAAGCTTTCTTT. Protein: CASSEGGTEAFF.

The J gene is TRBJ2-3, the V gene TRBV6-1, with a possible D match to TRBD2 (5 bases). This CDR3 comprises 14 residues. Germline V CDR1 and CDR2: MNHNS, SASEGT. The germline V and J ends were trimmed by 4 bases and 3 bases, with 11 bases remaining between them. As DNA, the CDR3 is TGTGCCAGCAGTGTCTCGGGGTTTACAGATACGCAGTATTTT. Protein: CASSVSGFTDTQYF.

The V gene is TRBV7-9, the J gene TRBJ2-7; 7 nucleotides agree with TRBD2. From germline, CDR1 is SEHNR and CDR2 FQNEAQ (reference sequence). V dropped 3 bases and J dropped 0; count of bases not matched to a gene: 8. CDR3 length: 16 residues. DNA for the CDR3: TGTGCCAGCAGCTTGGTACGCGGGGGAGGCTCCTACGAGCAGTACTTC. As protein: CASSLVRGGGSYEQYF.

This clone was seen only a few times. This chain uses TRBV6-1 with TRBJ2-7; D perhaps matches TRBD2 (6 bases). Trimming shortened V by 6 bases and J by 4 bases, and 10 bases separated the two germline ends. The germline CDR1 and CDR2 sequences are MNHNS and SASEGT. This CDR3 has 12 amino acids. The CDR3 coding sequence is TGTGCCAGCAGCGGTGCGGGGTACGAGCAGTACTTC. Translated, it gives CASSGAGYEQYF.

This sequence joins TRBV30 and TRBJ2-5, with TRBD2 matching 7 bases. Germline V lookup: CDR1 GTSNPN, CDR2 SVGIG (reference sequence). The V segment lost 0 bases and the J segment 4 bases; nucleotides outside the gene matches: 2. This CDR3 comprises 13 residues. The CDR3 DNA reads TGTGCCTGGAGTGTACCGGGAGGAGAGACCCAGTACTTC. This codes for CAWSVPGGETQYF.

The chain links TRBV4-1 to TRBJ2-1; 9 bases match TRBD2. Germline CDR1 MGHRA, CDR2 YSYEKL. After removal of 4 bases from V and 7 bases from J, the junction contained 14 bases not matched to a gene. This CDR3 comprises 17 residues. The CDR3 spells CASSLPRGGGAGNEQFF. The CDR3 bases are TGCGCCAGCAGCCTTCCACGGGGCGGGGGGGCGGGTAATGAGCAGTTCTTC.

Points on this clone: Relative to the germline gene, one junction end is altered; a read error may explain this. V and J are TRBV27 and TRBJ2-5; no firm D call. The CDR3 has 13 amino acids. Germline V lookup: CDR1 MNHEY, CDR2 SMNVEV (reference sequence). CDR3 DNA: TGTGCCAGCAGTTGGGCATCACAAGGGACCCAGTACTTC. Its protein product is CASSWASQGTQYF.

The chain links TRBV29-1 to TRBJ1-3; TRBD1 is a possible D gene (6 bases). This CDR3 spans 13 amino acids. V shed 0 bases and J shed 3 bases, with 6 bases lying between them. From germline, CDR1 is SQVTM and CDR2 ANQGSEA. The CDR3 here is CSVEDRGGNTIYF. Here the CDR3 DNA reads TGCAGCGTTGAAGACAGGGGTGGAAACACCATATATTTT.

The V and J genes are TRBV6-5 and TRBJ2-5; 9 bases match TRBD1. The CDR3 is 15 residues long. In germline, CDR1 is MNHEY, CDR2 SVGAGI. V was clipped by 5 bases and J by 4 bases; unmatched bases: 8. CDR3 sequence (DNA): TGTGCCAGCAGTAACCCTACAGGGGGCGGAGAGACCCAGTACTTC. Translated: CASSNPTGGGETQYF.

The chain is built from TRBV7-6 and TRBJ2-7, with 10 bases matching TRBD2. Germline CDR1 SGHVS, CDR2 FNYEAQ. With V trimmed by 8 bases and J by 7 bases, 11 bases remained unmatched. The CDR3 consists of 14 residues. CDR3 residues: CASCLLAGWGEQYF. The CDR3 nucleotides read TGTGCCAGCTGCCTACTAGCGGGATGGGGTGAGCAGTACTTC.

This chain uses TRBV6-1 with TRBJ1-1, with a tentative D call TRBD1 (5 bases). The CDR3 is made up of 13 amino acids. Trimming stripped 2 bases from V and 13 bases from J, with 17 bases between. Germline lookup yields CDR1 MNHNS and CDR2 SASEGT. CDR3 DNA: TGTGCCAGCAGTGAATACTCGGGGGGAAACGTTTTCTTT. Residues: CASSEYSGGNVFF.

The chain carries TRBV7-9 and TRBJ2-3; D is undetermined. V lost 5 bases to trimming and J lost 1 base, with 16 bases between them. The CDR3 spans 16 residues. Germline V CDR1 and CDR2: SEHNR, FQNEAQ (reference sequence). The CDR3 loop reads CASSQVFHSGTDTQYF. The CDR3 nucleotides are TGTGCCAGCAGCCAAGTTTTCCACTCTGGCACAGATACGCAGTATTTT. The full variable domain, rest sourced from reference TRBV7-9 and TRBJ2-3, is DTGVSQNPRHKITKRGQNVTFRCDPISEHNRLYWYRQTLGQGPEFLTYFQNEAQLEKSRLLSDRFSAERPKGSFSTLEIQRTEQGDSAMYLCASSQVFHSGTDTQYFGPGTRLTVL.

The J gene is TRBJ1-2, the V gene TRBV10-3; a possible D gene is TRBD1 (5 bases). Trimming took off 10 bases at V and 6 bases at J, with 15 bases between the two ends. The CDR3 loop spans 12 amino acids. Germline values: CDR1 ENHRY, CDR2 SYGVKD. The CDR3 here is CATSPGENGYTF. CDR3 coding DNA: TGTGCCACCTCCCCGGGGGAGAATGGCTACACCTTC.